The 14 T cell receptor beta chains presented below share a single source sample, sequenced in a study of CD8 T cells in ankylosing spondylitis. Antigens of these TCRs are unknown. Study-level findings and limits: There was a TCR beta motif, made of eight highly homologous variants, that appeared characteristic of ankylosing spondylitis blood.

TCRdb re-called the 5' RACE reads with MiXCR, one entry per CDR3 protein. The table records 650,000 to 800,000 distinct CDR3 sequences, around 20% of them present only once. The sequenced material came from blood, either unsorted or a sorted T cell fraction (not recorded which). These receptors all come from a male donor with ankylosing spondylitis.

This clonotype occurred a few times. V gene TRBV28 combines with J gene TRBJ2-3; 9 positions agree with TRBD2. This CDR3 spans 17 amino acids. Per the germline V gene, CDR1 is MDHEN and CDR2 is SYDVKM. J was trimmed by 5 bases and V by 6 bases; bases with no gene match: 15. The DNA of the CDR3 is TGTGCCAGCAGCTTCTCCTTAGCGGGAGAGATGGGAGATACGCAGTATTTT. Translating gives CASSFSLAGEMGDTQYF. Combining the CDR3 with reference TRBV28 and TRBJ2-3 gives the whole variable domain DVKVTQSSRYLVKRTGEKVFLECVQDMDHENMFWYRQDPGLGLRLIYFSYDVKMKEKGDIPEGYSVSREKKERFSLILESASTNQTSMYLCASSFSLAGEMGDTQYFGPGTRLTVL.

The CDR3 nucleotides read TGTGCCAGCAGCCAAGATCCCTTGGGGCCGGTTTATGGCTACACCTTC. Residues: CASSQDPLGPVYGYTF. This chain joins TRBV3-1 and TRBJ1-2; TRBD1 might be the D (5 bases). Trimming left V 0 bases short and J 5 bases short, with 16 bases between. The CDR3 extends over 16 amino acids. The germline V gene has CDR1 LGHDT and CDR2 YNNKEL (reference sequence).

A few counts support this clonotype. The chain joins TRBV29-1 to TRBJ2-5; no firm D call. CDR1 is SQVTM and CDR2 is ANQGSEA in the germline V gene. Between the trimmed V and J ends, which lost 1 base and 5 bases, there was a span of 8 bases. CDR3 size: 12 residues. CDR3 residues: CSVEGQSETQYF. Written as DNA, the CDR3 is TGCAGCGTTGAAGGGCAGAGTGAGACCCAGTACTTC. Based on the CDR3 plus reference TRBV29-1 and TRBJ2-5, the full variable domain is SAVISQKPSRDICQRGTSLTIQCQVDSQVTMMFWYRQQPGQSLTLIATANQGSEATYESGFVIDKFPISRPNLTFSTLTVSNMSPEDSSIYLCSVEGQSETQYFGPGTRLLVL.

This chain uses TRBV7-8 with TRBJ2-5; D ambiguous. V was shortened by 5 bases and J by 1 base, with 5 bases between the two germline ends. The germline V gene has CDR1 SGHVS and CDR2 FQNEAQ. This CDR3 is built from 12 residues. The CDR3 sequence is CASSPIQETQYF. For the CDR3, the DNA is TGTGCCAGCAGCCCCATCCAAGAGACCCAGTACTTC.

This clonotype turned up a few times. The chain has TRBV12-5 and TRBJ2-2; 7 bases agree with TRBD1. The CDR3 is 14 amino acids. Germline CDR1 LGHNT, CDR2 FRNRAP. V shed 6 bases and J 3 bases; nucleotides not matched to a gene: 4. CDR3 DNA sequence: TGTGCTAGTGGGGCCGGGACAGACACCGGGGAGCTGTTTTTT. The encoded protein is CASGAGTDTGELFF.

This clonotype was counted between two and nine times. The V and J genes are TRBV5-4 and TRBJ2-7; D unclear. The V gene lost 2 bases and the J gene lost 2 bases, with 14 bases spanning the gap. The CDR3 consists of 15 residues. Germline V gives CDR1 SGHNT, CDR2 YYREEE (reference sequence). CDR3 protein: CASSLDPWSPYEQYF. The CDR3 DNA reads TGTGCCAGCAGCTTAGACCCCTGGTCCCCCTACGAGCAGTACTTC.

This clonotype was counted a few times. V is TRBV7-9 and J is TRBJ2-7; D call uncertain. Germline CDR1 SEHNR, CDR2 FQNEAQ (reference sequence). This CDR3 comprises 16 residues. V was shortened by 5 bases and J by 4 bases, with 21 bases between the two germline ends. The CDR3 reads CASSQRIGLSSYEQYF. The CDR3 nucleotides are TGTGCCAGCAGCCAGCGAATTGGGCTTTCCTCGTACGAGCAGTACTTC.

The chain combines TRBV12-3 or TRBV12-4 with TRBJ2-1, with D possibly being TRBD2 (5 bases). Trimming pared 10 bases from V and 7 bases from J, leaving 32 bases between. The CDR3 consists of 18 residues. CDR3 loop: CATFGILEEAAGRNEQFF. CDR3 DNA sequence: TGTGCCACCTTTGGTATTTTAGAGGAGGCGGCTGGAAGAAATGAGCAGTTCTTC.

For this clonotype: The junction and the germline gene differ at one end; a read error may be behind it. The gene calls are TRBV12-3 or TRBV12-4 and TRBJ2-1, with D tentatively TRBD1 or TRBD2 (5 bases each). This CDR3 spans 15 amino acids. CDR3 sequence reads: CASSSRGRGYTEQFF. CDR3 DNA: TGTGCCAGCAGCTCCCGGGGCCGGGGCTACACTGAGCAGTTCTTC.

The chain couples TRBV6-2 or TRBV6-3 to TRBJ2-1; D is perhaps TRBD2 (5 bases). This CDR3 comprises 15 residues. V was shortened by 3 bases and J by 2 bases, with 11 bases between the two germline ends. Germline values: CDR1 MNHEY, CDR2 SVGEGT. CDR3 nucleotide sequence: TGTGCCAGCAGTTATCCTGGACTCACCTACAATGAGCAGTTCTTC. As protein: CASSYPGLTYNEQFF.

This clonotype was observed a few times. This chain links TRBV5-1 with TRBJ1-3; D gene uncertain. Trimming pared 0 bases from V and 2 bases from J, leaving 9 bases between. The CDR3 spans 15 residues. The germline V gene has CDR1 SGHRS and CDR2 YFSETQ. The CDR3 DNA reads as TGCGCCAGCAGCTTGGATGCAGCAACTGGAAACACCATATATTTT. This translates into CASSLDAATGNTIYF.

The CDR3 spells CASSTGQGDFYEQYF. CDR3 DNA: TGCGCCAGCAGCACGGGACAGGGGGATTTCTACGAGCAGTACTTC. The chain joins TRBV5-1 to TRBJ2-7; TRBD1 matches 11 bases. There are 15 residues in the CDR3. After removal of 4 bases from V and 3 bases from J, the junction contained 6 bases not matched to a gene. The germline V gene has CDR1 SGHRS and CDR2 YFSETQ.

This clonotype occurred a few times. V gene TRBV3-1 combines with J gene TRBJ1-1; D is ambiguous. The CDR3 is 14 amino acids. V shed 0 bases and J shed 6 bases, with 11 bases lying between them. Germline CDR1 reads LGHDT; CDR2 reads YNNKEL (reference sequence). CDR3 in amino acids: CASSQEWPGSEAFF. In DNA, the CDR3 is TGTGCCAGCAGCCAAGAATGGCCGGGGTCTGAAGCTTTCTTT.

The CDR3 sequence: CASARGEGNQPQHF. Here the CDR3 DNA reads TGTGCCAGCGCCCGGGGCGAGGGCAATCAGCCCCAGCATTTT. The chain is built from TRBV18 and TRBJ1-5; possible D gene TRBD1, 5 bases. Trimming pared 8 bases from V and 2 bases from J, leaving 13 bases between. This CDR3 has 14 residues. Germline loops: CDR1 KGHSH, CDR2 LQKENI.